Below are 3 T cell receptor beta chains sequenced from a single sample in a study of early T cells in non-severe SARS-CoV-2 infection. TCRdb analysed the 5' RACE reads with MiXCR anew, one entry per CDR3 protein. The table has roughly 50,000 distinct CDR3 sequences, approximately 9.8% seen once. Sequencing input: whole blood. These receptor sequences come from an adult who was a healthcare worker with PCR-confirmed SARS-CoV-2 infection or an uninfected control (not recorded which).

CDR3 DNA sequence: TGCAGCGTTGCTGTCAATGAGCAGTTCTTC. Translation gives CSVAVNEQFF. The rearrangement links TRBV29-1 to TRBJ2-1; D unclear. Trimming removed 4 bases at V and 6 bases at J, with 4 bases between. CDR3 length equals 10 residues. Per the germline V gene, CDR1 is SQVTM and CDR2 is ANQGSEA.

This clonotype was observed many times. The rearrangement uses TRBV7-6 and TRBJ1-3; D may be TRBD1 (5 bases). The CDR3 spans 15 residues. The germline V and J ends were trimmed by 7 bases and 6 bases, with 19 bases remaining between them. CDR1 SGHVS and CDR2 FNYEAQ come from the germline V gene. Here the CDR3 DNA reads TGTGCCAGCATGAAAAGACAGAGACGACTAAACACCATATATTTT. Protein: CASMKRQRRLNTIYF.

V usage is TRBV20-1 and J usage is TRBJ1-2; a possible D gene is TRBD1 (6 bases). The CDR3 spans 14 residues. V lost 0 bases and J lost 4, with 12 bases in between. The V gene's germline CDR1 is DFQATT and CDR2 SNEGSKA (reference sequence). DNA for the CDR3: TGCAGTGCTAGAGATCGGGACAATATCTATGGCTACACCTTC. It specifies CSARDRDNIYGYTF.